What follows are 32 T cell receptor beta chains derived from one specimen sequenced in a study of blood T cell repertoires in COVID-19. TCRdb keeps only in-frame clones here, not all; method: immunoSEQ multiplex PCR. Here the sample spans about 230,000 clones, approximately 83% being singletons. The sample comprised peripheral blood. The receptors stem from a man aged 40-49 years with acute or convalescent COVID-19.

The CDR3 sequence is CASSLDGEDTQYF. The CDR3 coding sequence is TGCGCCAGCAGCTTGGACGGGGAAGATACGCAGTATTTT. The chain is built from TRBV5-1 and TRBJ2-3; D may be TRBD2 (5 bases). Germline loops: CDR1 SGHRS, CDR2 YFSETQ. The CDR3 is 13 amino acids. V was clipped by 0 bases and J by 5 bases, with 7 bases between them.

This chain uses TRBV7-2 with TRBJ1-1; TRBD1 aligns across 8 bases. The CDR3 has 17 residues. The V segment lost 5 bases and the J segment 0 bases; nucleotides outside the gene matches: 11. In germline, CDR1 is SGHTA, CDR2 FQGNSA. This chain's CDR3 is CASSTRTGQPMNTEAFF. The CDR3 nucleotides read TGTGCCAGCAGCACCAGGACAGGGCAACCCATGAACACTGAAGCTTTCTTT.

The chain recombines TRBV5-6 with TRBJ2-4; maybe TRBD1 (5 bases). This CDR3 contains 16 residues. From germline, CDR1 is SGHDT and CDR2 YYEEEE. V was trimmed by 1 base and J by 0 bases, leaving 11 bases between them. The CDR3 is CASSLRQLLAKNIQYF. The CDR3 coding sequence is TGTGCCAGCAGCTTGAGACAGTTACTAGCCAAAAACATTCAGTACTTC.

This clone was detected once. The chain employs TRBV7-8 and TRBJ2-5, with D perhaps matching TRBD2 (6 bases). The CDR3 is 15 amino acids. Germline CDR1 is SGHVS and CDR2 is FQNEAQ. Between the trimmed V and J ends, which lost 5 bases and 1 base, there was a span of 14 bases. The CDR3 DNA is TGTGCCAGCAGCAAAGGGCGGGGTACCCAAGAGACCCAGTACTTC. Translating gives CASSKGRGTQETQYF.

The gene calls are TRBV19 and TRBJ2-2, with TRBD2 identical over 9 bases. This CDR3 contains 17 residues. Germline CDR1 and CDR2: LNHDA and SQIVND (reference sequence). Unmatched junction bases numbered 7, after V lost 5 bases and J lost 0 bases. CDR3 in DNA: TGTGCCAGTAGTTTATTAGCGGGAGTAACGAACACCGGGGAGCTGTTTTTT. Residues: CASSLLAGVTNTGELFF.

This clone showed up just once. V usage is TRBV2 and J usage is TRBJ2-6; 7 nucleotides match TRBD2. V lost 6 bases, J lost 0 bases, and 8 bases stayed unmatched. The CDR3 covers 17 residues. Germline values: CDR1 SNHLY, CDR2 FYNNEI. The CDR3 loop reads CASSPRGVSSGANVLTF. The CDR3 coding sequence is TGTGCCAGCAGCCCACGGGGGGTATCCTCTGGGGCCAACGTCCTGACTTTC.

The CDR3 DNA reads as TGTGCCAGCTCACGACAGGGTGGAGGTGAAGCTTTCTTT. It specifies CASSRQGGGEAFF. The genes are TRBV18 and TRBJ1-1; 7 bases match TRBD1. Germline V CDR1 and CDR2: KGHSH, LQKENI. The V and J ends lost 4 bases and 7 bases, in that order; junction bases with no gene match: 6. This CDR3 contains 13 residues.

As to this clone: The same CDR3 can be traced to other DNA sequences in this sample. The rearrangement links TRBV30 to TRBJ2-6; the D gene is possibly TRBD2 (5 bases). V lost 2 bases to trimming and J lost 0 bases, with 8 bases between them. CDR1 is GTSNPN, CDR2 SVGIG, per germline (reference sequence). The CDR3 loop spans 15 amino acids. The CDR3 nucleotides are TGTGCCTGGAGTCCCGGAGGCTCTGGGGCCAACGTCCTGACTTTC. Translating it yields CAWSPGGSGANVLTF.

The gene calls are TRBV5-1 and TRBJ1-2, with TRBD1 as a possible D gene (6 bases). The CDR3 extends over 14 amino acids. Per germline, CDR1 SGHRS and CDR2 YFSETQ. V shed 4 bases and J shed 8 bases, with 18 bases lying between them. The chain's CDR3 is CASSGGDTRGGYTF. The CDR3, as DNA: TGCGCCAGCAGCGGGGGGGACACCCGAGGCGGCTACACCTTC.

This chain uses TRBV4-1 with TRBJ2-3; D gene unclear. Germline V lookup: CDR1 MGHRA, CDR2 YSYEKL. The V end was cut by 1 base, the J end by 1 base, with 15 bases between. The CDR3 extends over 17 amino acids. CDR3 nucleotide sequence: TGCGCCAGCAGCCAAGGGGTCATCGGGTCTGGCACAGATACGCAGTATTTT. Amino acids: CASSQGVIGSGTDTQYF.

The table lists this clone with a count of one. The chain uses TRBV6-4 and TRBJ2-3, with D possibly being TRBD1 (7 bases). Trimming removed 0 bases from V and 3 bases from J, with 10 bases in between. The CDR3 extends over 15 amino acids. In germline, CDR1 is MRHNA, CDR2 SNTAGT. The DNA of the CDR3 is TGTGCCAGCAGTGACTCCCCAGGGGGGACAGATACGCAGTATTTT. Amino acids: CASSDSPGGTDTQYF.

The chain employs TRBV24-1 and TRBJ2-1; TRBD2 agrees at 11 bases. Trimming cost V 3 bases and J 0 bases; bases outside gene matches: 6. CDR1 and CDR2 (germline): KGHDR, SFDVKD. The CDR3 spans 18 residues. The CDR3 spells CATSDNVAGGSSYNEQFF. CDR3 in DNA: TGTGCCACCAGTGATAACGTAGCGGGAGGGAGCTCCTACAATGAGCAGTTCTTC.

This chain uses TRBV7-2 with TRBJ2-7, with a possible D match to TRBD2 (6 bases). The CDR3 covers 16 residues. Per germline, CDR1 SGHTA and CDR2 FQGNSA. Trimming took 1 base from V and 3 from J, leaving 16 bases between them. The CDR3 DNA is TGTGCCAGCAGCTTAGTTTTCGGGGGTGCCGGCTACGAGCAGTACTTC. This sequence encodes CASSLVFGGAGYEQYF.

The chain recombines TRBV2 with TRBJ2-7; 10 bases are shared with TRBD2. Trimming cost V 7 bases and J 1 base; bases outside gene matches: 10. The CDR3 has 16 amino acids. Germline assignment: CDR1 SNHLY and CDR2 FYNNEI. This CDR3 reads CASNFLAGDSSYEQYF. For the CDR3, the DNA is TGTGCCAGCAATTTTCTAGCGGGGGATTCTTCCTACGAGCAGTACTTC.

The genes are TRBV5-1 and TRBJ1-1, with D hard to call. This CDR3 has 15 amino acids. Germline values: CDR1 SGHRS, CDR2 YFSETQ. V was cut by 0 bases and J by 1 base, with 10 bases left in between. The CDR3 protein is CASSLGLVANTEAFF. CDR3 bases: TGCGCCAGCAGCTTGGGCCTGGTAGCGAACACTGAAGCTTTCTTT.

V usage is TRBV11-1 and J usage is TRBJ2-4; 8 nucleotides align to TRBD1. The J segment lost 6 bases and the V segment lost 6 bases, leaving 10 bases of the junction unmatched. The CDR3 has 15 residues. Germline V gene lookup returns CDR1 SGHAT and CDR2 FQDESV (reference sequence). The DNA for the CDR3 is TGTGCCAGCAGTTCGACAGGGGACGGGGGAAACATTCAGTACTTC. Its protein is CASSSTGDGGNIQYF.

This chain uses TRBV20-1 with TRBJ1-2; D perhaps matches TRBD1 (5 bases). CDR1 is DFQATT, CDR2 SNEGSKA, per germline (reference sequence). The CDR3 is 13 residues long. Trimming took off 3 bases at V and 4 bases at J, with 12 bases between the two ends. The CDR3 reads CSASGGLSYGYTF. The CDR3 bases are TGCAGTGCTAGTGGGGGACTGAGCTATGGCTACACCTTC.

The rearrangement joins TRBV7-9 to TRBJ1-1; D not certain. Germline lookup yields CDR1 SEHNR and CDR2 FQNEAQ (reference sequence). V was pared by 5 bases and J by 5 bases, with 15 bases between. The CDR3 totals 14 residues. The CDR3 DNA reads TGTGCCAGCAGCACCCCAACCAGAGGGACTGAAGCTTTCTTT. Amino acid sequence: CASSTPTRGTEAFF.

This clone was counted many times. The CDR3 region is CASSQDGAGGNNEQFF. CDR3 sequence (DNA): TGCGCCAGCAGCCAAGATGGAGCGGGAGGGAACAATGAGCAGTTCTTC. V and J are TRBV4-1 and TRBJ2-1; TRBD2 matches 10 bases. The V and J ends lost 0 bases and 5 bases, in that order; junction bases with no gene match: 4. The CDR3 has 16 residues. Germline CDR1 MGHRA, CDR2 YSYEKL.

For the CDR3, the DNA is TGTGCCAGCAAGGCGGGGAGCTCCTACAATGAGCAGTTCTTC. This gives the protein CASKAGSSYNEQFF. The chain links TRBV2 to TRBJ2-1, with D tentatively TRBD2 (6 bases). The CDR3 consists of 14 residues. V lost 7 bases, J lost 0 bases, and 10 bases lay in between. The V gene's germline CDR1 is SNHLY and CDR2 FYNNEI.

J is TRBJ2-1 and V is TRBV7-8, with 10 positions matching TRBD2. This CDR3 has 15 amino acids. J was trimmed by 2 bases and V by 10 bases; bases with no gene match: 8. Per the germline V gene, CDR1 is SGHVS and CDR2 is FQNEAQ. In DNA form, the CDR3 reads TGTGCCACTATAGCGGGGGGTGACCCCTACAATGAGCAGTTCTTC. It specifies CATIAGGDPYNEQFF.

This clone was seen only once. The rearrangement links TRBV30 to TRBJ1-1; maybe TRBD1 (5 bases). The CDR3 runs 13 residues. V lost 2 bases and J 5 bases, leaving 12 bases between the germline ends. Germline lookup yields CDR1 GTSNPN and CDR2 SVGIG (reference sequence). The CDR3 bases are TGTGCCTGGAGTATCTTGGGGGGAACTGAAGCTTTCTTT. This translates into CAWSILGGTEAFF. Based on the CDR3 plus reference TRBV30 and TRBJ1-1, the full variable domain is SQTIHQWPATLVQPVGSPLSLECTVEGTSNPNLYWYRQAAGRGLQLLFYSVGIGQISSEVPQNLSASRPQDRQFILSSKKLLLSDSGFYLCAWSILGGTEAFFGQGTRLTVV.

Only one count was recorded for this clone. The J gene is TRBJ1-1, the V gene TRBV7-3; TRBD1 aligns across 7 bases. V dropped 5 bases and J dropped 3; count of bases not matched to a gene: 9. The CDR3 is 15 residues long. Germline-derived CDR1 and CDR2 are SGHTA and FQGTGA. DNA of the CDR3: TGTGCCAGCAGCCCCGACAGGGTTCCTTACACTGAAGCTTTCTTT. It is translated as CASSPDRVPYTEAFF. Full variable domain (outside the CDR3, taken from reference TRBV7-3 and TRBJ1-1): GAGVSQTPSNKVTEKGKYVELRCDPISGHTALYWYRQSLGQGPEFLIYFQGTGAADDSGLPNDRFFAVRPEGSVSTLKIQRTERGDSAVYLCASSPDRVPYTEAFFGQGTRLTVV.

The rearrangement joins TRBV7-6 to TRBJ2-5; D remains ambiguous. In germline, CDR1 is SGHVS, CDR2 FNYEAQ. The CDR3 covers 13 residues. V dropped 2 bases and J dropped 4 bases, with 8 bases sitting between them. The CDR3 region is CASSLMYGETQYF. The DNA for the CDR3 is TGTGCCAGCAGCTTAATGTACGGAGAGACCCAGTACTTC.

The chain has TRBV5-4 and TRBJ2-1; 7 bases are shared with TRBD1. Germline CDR1 is SGHNT and CDR2 is YYREEE (reference sequence). Losses at the gene ends were 4 bases for V and 5 bases for J; bases not matched to a gene: 3. This CDR3 spans 13 amino acids. CDR3 DNA sequence: TGTGCCAGCAGCCAGACAGGGAACAATGAGCAGTTCTTC. This gives the protein CASSQTGNNEQFF.

This clone was observed once. J is TRBJ2-2 and V is TRBV7-2; 8 bases line up with TRBD1. Losses at the gene ends were 5 bases for V and 6 bases for J; bases not matched to a gene: 14. Germline loops: CDR1 SGHTA, CDR2 FQGNSA. The CDR3 is made up of 17 amino acids. DNA of the CDR3: TGTGCCAGCAGCCCTTGGACAGGGCGGGATTACGCCGGGGAGCTGTTTTTT. Translated, it gives CASSPWTGRDYAGELFF.

V gene TRBV6-5 combines with J gene TRBJ2-1; 11 nucleotides match TRBD2. This CDR3 has 15 residues. J was trimmed by 8 bases and V by 1 base; bases with no gene match: 4. The germline V gene encodes CDR1 MNHEY and CDR2 SVGAGI. The CDR3, as DNA: TGTGCCAGCAGTTACTTAGCGGGAGGGCCCGATGAGCAGTTCTTC. Its translation: CASSYLAGGPDEQFF.

The rearrangement uses TRBV3-1 (or the pseudogene TRBV3-2) and TRBJ1-6, with D tentatively TRBD1 (5 bases). V was cut by 0 bases and J by 10 bases, with 13 bases left in between. Germline values: CDR1 LGHDT, CDR2 YNNKEL (reference sequence). This CDR3 region has 15 residues. The CDR3 bases are TGTGCCAGCAGCCAAGAGTTAAGGGGTTGGTCACCCCTCCACTTT. Its protein is CASSQELRGWSPLHF.

A single count supports this clone. The rearrangement uses TRBV9 and TRBJ2-2, with 9 bases aligning to TRBD2. CDR1 and CDR2 (germline): SGDLS, YYNGEE. This CDR3 comprises 15 residues. J lost 0 bases, V lost 3 bases, and 0 bases had no gene match. In nucleotides, the CDR3 is TGTGCCAGCAGCGGACTAGCGGCGAACACCGGGGAGCTGTTTTTT. Its protein product is CASSGLAANTGELFF.

The rearrangement links TRBV4-1 to TRBJ1-6; 7 positions match TRBD1. Germline values: CDR1 MGHRA, CDR2 YSYEKL. V gave up 1 base and J gave up 5 bases; unmatched junction bases: 8. The CDR3 is 17 amino acids. DNA for the CDR3: TGCGCCAGCAGCCAAGTCGGAGGCCAGGGGGATAATTCACCCCTCCACTTT. It codes for CASSQVGGQGDNSPLHF.

This sequence joins TRBV3-1 (or the pseudogene TRBV3-2) and TRBJ2-1; 14 nucleotides line up with TRBD2. V lost 4 bases, J lost 6 bases, and 8 bases stayed unmatched. The germline V gene has CDR1 LGHDT and CDR2 YNNKEL (reference sequence). The length of the CDR3 is 17 residues. CDR3 in DNA: TGTGCCAGCAGCCGGACTCTGGGGACTAGCGGGAGCAATGAGCAGTTCTTC. Its protein is CASSRTLGTSGSNEQFF.

This clone appeared once. The chain employs TRBV4-1 and TRBJ1-5; 10 bases align to TRBD1. V lost 2 bases to trimming and J lost 6 bases; unmatched junction nucleotides: 4. Germline V gene data show CDR1 as MGHRA and CDR2 as YSYEKL. This CDR3 contains 15 residues. CDR3 sequence reads: CASSQRDRGVQPQHF. The DNA for the CDR3 is TGCGCCAGCAGCCAAAGGGACAGGGGCGTTCAGCCCCAGCATTTT.